This T cell receptor (beta chain) was found in a study of T cells in Graves' hyperthyroidism and ophthalmopathy. The wider study: Peripheral blood specimens were obtained at initial diagnosis, prior to any treatment.

Ophthalmopathy in the patients scored at least 3 on Clinical Activity Score and at least 4 on NOSPECS grade, lasting under 3 months. Patients were excluded for uncontrolled infection, other autoimmune disease, pregnancy or lactation. This clonotype was detected ten times or more. The CDR3 is 16 residues long. V was pared by 0 bases and J by 5 bases, with 15 bases between. Germline V CDR1 and CDR2: SGHDT, YYEEEE. TCR beta CDR3 regions were amplified from RNA. HTBI primers were employed in a first-round RT-PCR of the TCR CDR3. TCRdb ran MiXCR on the multiplex PCR reads and lists one entry per CDR3 protein. The table has a few hundred thousand distinct CDR3 sequences, 16% seen once.

Source material: blood. The receptor comes from a middle-aged woman with Graves' ophthalmopathy. The chain joins TRBV5-6 to TRBJ2-1; D is tentatively TRBD1 or TRBD2 (5 bases each). The CDR3: CASSLAVWGSDNEQFF. DNA for the CDR3: TGTGCCAGCAGCTTGGCGGTTTGGGGGAGCGACAATGAGCAGTTCTTC.